Below, one T cell receptor beta chain is given with its context. Its target is unknown. The data originate from a study of T cells after yellow fever vaccination. A process of 5'RACE template switching, which added a universal primer site and UMIs, was used to make TCR cDNA. TCRdb itself ran the 5' RACE reads through MiXCR, one entry per CDR3 protein. This sample has 250,000 to 400,000 distinct CDR3 sequences, with approximately 4% found just once. The study's findings and limits: A large majority of primary-vaccination clones showed up again after the booster (roughly 96% CD4, around 88% CD8). Peak timing came faster in the weaker secondary response, day 5 versus 15.

Trimming took 0 bases from V and 6 from J, leaving 9 bases between them. The CDR3 has 13 residues. Germline CDR1 reads SGHRS; CDR2 reads YFSETQ. This receptor was taken from a man aged 18 to 30 who received the YFV17D yellow fever vaccine. The specimen comprised PBMCs, sampled 5 days after the yellow fever booster vaccination. J is TRBJ1-1 and V is TRBV5-1; D uncertain. CDR3 amino acids: CASSLAPDAEAFF. DNA for the CDR3: TGCGCCAGCAGCTTGGCGCCCGACGCTGAAGCTTTCTTT.